One TCR beta chain is described in this entry. Antigen specificity is unknown. PCR employed 60 Vbeta and 13 Jbeta primers. Here immunoSEQ multiplex PCR was the method, and the copy in TCRdb shows in-frame clones only, minus some. The sample consists of approximately 190,000 clones, roughly 80% of them appearing once. This sample was taken from a study of cytomegalovirus exposure and HLA in healthy donors. CDR1 and CDR2 (germline): MNHEY, SMNVEV (reference sequence). This CDR3 region has 17 residues. The V and J ends lost 0 bases and 6 bases, in that order; junction bases with no gene match: 6. Whole-study findings and limits: For cytomegalovirus status, the classifier reportedly gave diagnoses with high specificity and sensitivity. Productive status was seen about 90% or about 30% of the time for most TCR beta V segments in an earlier analysis.

When sampled, the donors appeared nominally healthy, though they likely had unrecorded immune exposures. The J gene is TRBJ2-2, the V gene TRBV27, with TRBD2 matching over 11 bases. Sequencing input: PBMCs. The origin of this receptor is a woman in her late teens or twenties in good health and CMV-seronegative. CDR3 sequence reads: CASSLSIAGGPAGELFF. The CDR3 DNA reads TGTGCCAGCAGTTTATCCATAGCGGGAGGGCCGGCCGGGGAGCTGTTTTTT.